The source of this T cell receptor (beta chain) is a study of cytomegalovirus exposure and HLA in healthy donors. PCR used 60 Vbeta primers and 13 Jbeta primers. Sequenced by immunoSEQ multiplex PCR; TCRdb stores in-frame clones only, minus some. The repertoire holds about 150,000 clones, with over 60% as singletons. Losses at the gene ends were 5 bases for V and 1 base for J; bases not matched to a gene: 4. CDR1 is SGHNT, CDR2 YENEEA, per germline. CDR3 length: 15 amino acids. The V and J genes are TRBV11-3 and TRBJ1-1, with 10 bases matching TRBD1. Sequenced: PBMCs. This clonotype originated in a male donor in good health and CMV-seronegative. CDR3 DNA: TGTGCCAGCAGCGTCCGACAGGGGGCGAACACTGAAGCTTTCTTT. Protein product: CASSVRQGANTEAFF. Full variable domain (rest looked up from reference TRBV11-3 and TRBJ1-1): EAGVVQSPRYKIIEKKQPVAFWCNPISGHNTLYWYLQNLGQGPELLIRYENEEAVDDSQLPKDRFSAERLKGVDSTLKIQPAELGDSAVYLCASSVRQGANTEAFFGQGTRLTVV.